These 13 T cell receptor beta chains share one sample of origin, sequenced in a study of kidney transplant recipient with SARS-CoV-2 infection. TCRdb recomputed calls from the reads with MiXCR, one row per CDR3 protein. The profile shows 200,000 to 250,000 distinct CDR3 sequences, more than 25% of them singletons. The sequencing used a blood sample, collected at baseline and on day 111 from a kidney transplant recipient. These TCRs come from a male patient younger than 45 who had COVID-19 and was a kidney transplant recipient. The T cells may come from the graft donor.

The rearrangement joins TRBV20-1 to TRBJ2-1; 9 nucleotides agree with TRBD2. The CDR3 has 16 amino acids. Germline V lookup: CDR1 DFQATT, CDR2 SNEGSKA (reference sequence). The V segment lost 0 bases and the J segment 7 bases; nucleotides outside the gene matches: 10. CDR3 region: CSARDPQLAGLNEQFF. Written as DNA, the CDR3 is TGCAGTGCTAGAGATCCCCAACTAGCGGGTTTGAATGAGCAGTTCTTC.

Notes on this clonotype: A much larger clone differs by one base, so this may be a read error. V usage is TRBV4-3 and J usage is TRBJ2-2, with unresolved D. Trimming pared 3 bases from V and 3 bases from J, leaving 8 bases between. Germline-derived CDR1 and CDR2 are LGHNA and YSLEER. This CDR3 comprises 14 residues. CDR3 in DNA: TGCGCCAGCAGCCATACTGAGCACACCGGGGAGCTGTTTTTT. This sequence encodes CASSHTEHTGELFF.

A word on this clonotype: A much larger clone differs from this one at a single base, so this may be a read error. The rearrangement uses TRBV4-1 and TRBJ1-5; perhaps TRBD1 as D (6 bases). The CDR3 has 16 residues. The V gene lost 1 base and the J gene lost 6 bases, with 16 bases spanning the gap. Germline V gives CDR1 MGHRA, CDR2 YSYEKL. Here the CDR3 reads CASSQASQGTAQPQHF. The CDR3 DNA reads TGCGCCAGCAGCCAAGCTAGCCAGGGGACGGCTCAGCCCCAGCATTTT.

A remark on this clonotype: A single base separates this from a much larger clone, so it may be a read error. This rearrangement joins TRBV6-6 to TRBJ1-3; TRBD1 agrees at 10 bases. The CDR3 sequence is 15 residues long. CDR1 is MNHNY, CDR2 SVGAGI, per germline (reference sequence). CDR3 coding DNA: TGTGCCAGCAGAGCGACAGGGGGCTCTGGAAGCACCATATATTTT. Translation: CASRATGGSGSTIYF.

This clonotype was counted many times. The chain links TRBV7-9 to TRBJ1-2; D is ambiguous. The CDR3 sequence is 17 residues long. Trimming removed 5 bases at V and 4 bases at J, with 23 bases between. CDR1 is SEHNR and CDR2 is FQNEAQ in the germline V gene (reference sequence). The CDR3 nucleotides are TGTGCCAGCAGCATTTCTAGATACCATGGAAAGACCTATGGCTACACCTTC. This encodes CASSISRYHGKTYGYTF.

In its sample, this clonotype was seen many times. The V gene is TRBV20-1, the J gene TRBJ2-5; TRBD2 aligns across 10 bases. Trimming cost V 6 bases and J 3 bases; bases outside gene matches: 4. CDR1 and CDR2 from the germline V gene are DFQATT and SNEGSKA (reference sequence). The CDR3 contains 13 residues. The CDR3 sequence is CSAEGLAEETQYF. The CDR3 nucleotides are TGCAGTGCCGAAGGACTAGCGGAAGAGACCCAGTACTTC.

The CDR3 coding sequence is TGTGCCAGCAACGAGAGGTCCCCACTTGGGGCCAACGTCCTGACTTTC. Translation gives CASNERSPLGANVLTF. The chain links TRBV6-5 to TRBJ2-6; D unresolved. The germline V gene encodes CDR1 MNHEY and CDR2 SVGAGI. The CDR3 extends over 16 amino acids. The V end was cut by 7 bases, the J end by 3 bases, with 16 bases between.

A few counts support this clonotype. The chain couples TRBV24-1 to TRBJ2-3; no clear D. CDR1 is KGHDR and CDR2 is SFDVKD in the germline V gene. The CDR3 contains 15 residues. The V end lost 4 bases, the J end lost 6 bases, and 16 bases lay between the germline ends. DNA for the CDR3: TGTGCCACCAGTGACTCTCGGGCGAGCGTGGATACGCAGTATTTT. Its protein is CATSDSRASVDTQYF.

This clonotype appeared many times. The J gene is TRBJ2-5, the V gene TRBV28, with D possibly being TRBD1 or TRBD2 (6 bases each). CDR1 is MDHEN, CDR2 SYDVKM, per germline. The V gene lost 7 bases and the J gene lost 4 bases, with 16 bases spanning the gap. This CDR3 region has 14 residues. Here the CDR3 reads CASNPEGGLETQYF. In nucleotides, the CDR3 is TGTGCCAGCAATCCCGAGGGGGGTCTAGAGACCCAGTACTTC. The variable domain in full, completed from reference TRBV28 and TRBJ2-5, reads DVKVTQSSRYLVKRTGEKVFLECVQDMDHENMFWYRQDPGLGLRLIYFSYDVKMKEKGDIPEGYSVSREKKERFSLILESASTNQTSMYLCASNPEGGLETQYFGPGTRLLVL.

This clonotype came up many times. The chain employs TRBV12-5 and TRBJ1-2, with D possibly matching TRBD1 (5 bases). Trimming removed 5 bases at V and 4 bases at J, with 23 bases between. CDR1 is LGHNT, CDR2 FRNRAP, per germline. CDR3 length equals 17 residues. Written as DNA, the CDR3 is TGTGCTAGTGGTATCGGGTGTTTGCAGGGAAAGACCTATGGCTACACCTTC. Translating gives CASGIGCLQGKTYGYTF.

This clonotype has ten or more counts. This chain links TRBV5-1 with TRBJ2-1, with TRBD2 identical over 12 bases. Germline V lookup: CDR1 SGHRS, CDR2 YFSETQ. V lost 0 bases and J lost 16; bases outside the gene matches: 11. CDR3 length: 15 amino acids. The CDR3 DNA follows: TGCGCCAGCAGCTTGGCGGGACAGACTAGCGGGAGAGTCTTCTTC. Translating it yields CASSLAGQTSGRVFF.

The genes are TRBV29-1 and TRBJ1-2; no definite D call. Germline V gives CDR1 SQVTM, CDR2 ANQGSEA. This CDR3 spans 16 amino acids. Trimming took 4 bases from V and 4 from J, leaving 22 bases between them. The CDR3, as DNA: TGCAGCGTTGCGTACAGACTAGCATGGAAGACCTATGGCTACACCTTC. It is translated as CSVAYRLAWKTYGYTF.

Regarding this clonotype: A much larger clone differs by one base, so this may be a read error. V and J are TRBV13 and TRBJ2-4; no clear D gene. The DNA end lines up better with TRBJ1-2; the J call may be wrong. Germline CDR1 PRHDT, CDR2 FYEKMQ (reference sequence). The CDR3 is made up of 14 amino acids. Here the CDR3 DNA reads TGTGCCAGCAGCTACGACCGAGGCGGCCATGGCTACACCTTC. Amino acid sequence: CASSYDRGGHGYTF.